This T cell receptor (beta chain) was identified in a study of cytotoxic CD8 clonotypes in ibrutinib-treated CLL. Study-level background: Of a cohort that held some 10 relapsed/refractory and fewer than 16 treatment-naive patients, 17 to 18 were IGHV unmutated. Each sample contained, on average, approximately 250,000 productive templates and tens of thousands of productive rearrangements. Once patients had received a median about twelve months of treatment, range 6 to 36, response samples were obtained.

The study's findings and limits: Public clonotypes were rare and shrank or held steady on treatment.

This clone was detected a few times. The antigen is undetermined. Other DNA variants within this sample encode the same CDR3. CDR3 length equals 11 residues. Trimming took off 4 bases at V and 1 base at J, with 4 bases between the two ends. Per germline, CDR1 DFQATT and CDR2 SNEGSKA (reference sequence). Some clones are missing from TCRdb's copy, which holds only in-frame ones; the method was immunoSEQ multiplex PCR. Of 300,000 to 400,000 clones detected, about 64% appear once; the ten largest clones hold 6% to 6.5%. This sequence originates from a human donor with chronic lymphocytic leukemia. The chain employs TRBV20-1 and TRBJ1-1; D remains ambiguous. The material sequenced was PBMCs, taken after 36 months of ibrutinib treatment. The CDR3 sequence is CSAKENTEAFF. The CDR3 DNA reads TGCAGTGCTAAGGAGAACACTGAAGCTTTCTTT.